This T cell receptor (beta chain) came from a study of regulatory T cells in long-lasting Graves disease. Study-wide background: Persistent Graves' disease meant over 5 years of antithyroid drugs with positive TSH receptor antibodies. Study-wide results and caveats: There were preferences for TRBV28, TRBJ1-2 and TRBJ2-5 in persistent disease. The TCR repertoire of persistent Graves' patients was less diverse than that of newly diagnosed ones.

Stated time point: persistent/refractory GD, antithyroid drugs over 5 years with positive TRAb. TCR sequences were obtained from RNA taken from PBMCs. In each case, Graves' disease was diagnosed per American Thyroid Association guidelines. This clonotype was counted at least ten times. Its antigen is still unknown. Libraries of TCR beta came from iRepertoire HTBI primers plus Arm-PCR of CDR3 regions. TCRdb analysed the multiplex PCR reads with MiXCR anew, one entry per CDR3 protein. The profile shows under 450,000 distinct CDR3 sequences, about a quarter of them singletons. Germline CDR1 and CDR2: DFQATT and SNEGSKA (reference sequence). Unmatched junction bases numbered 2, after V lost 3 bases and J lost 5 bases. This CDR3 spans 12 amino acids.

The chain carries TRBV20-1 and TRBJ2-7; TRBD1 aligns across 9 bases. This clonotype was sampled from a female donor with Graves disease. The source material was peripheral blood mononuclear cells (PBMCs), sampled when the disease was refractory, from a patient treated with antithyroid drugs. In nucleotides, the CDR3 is TGCAGTGCTAGCCGGACAGGGGACGAGCAGTACTTC. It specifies CSASRTGDEQYF.